This TCR beta chain was retrieved from a study of cytomegalovirus exposure and HLA in healthy donors. With 60 Vbeta and 13 Jbeta primers, the PCR was carried out. Sequencing used immunoSEQ multiplex PCR; TCRdb keeps in-frame clones, though not all of them. The sample consists of almost 200,000 clones, 79% of them appearing once. The germline V and J ends were trimmed by 6 bases and 0 bases, with 9 bases remaining between them. The germline gives CDR1 LNHDA, CDR2 SQIVND (reference sequence). The CDR3 has 14 residues. The TCR comes from a male donor in good health and CMV-seropositive. The specimen was PBMCs. The V gene is TRBV19, the J gene TRBJ2-4; D perhaps matches TRBD1 (6 bases). CDR3 sequence: CASSQDRAKNIQYF. For the CDR3, the DNA is TGTGCCAGTAGCCAGGACAGAGCCAAAAACATTCAGTACTTC.